A selection of T cell receptor beta chains follows, all from one sample in a study of shared clonotypes between healthy human individuals. The repertoire was sequenced with immunoSEQ multiplex PCR; TCRdb's copy has only in-frame clones and lacks some. Of 2 million to 2.5 million clones listed, 80% to 95% are singletons. The sequencing sample was made of naive CD4+ T cells from PBMCs. The receptor set was obtained from a young man in good health. Some clones in this sample may be carry-over from other donors' samples. CDR3s include the opening cysteine and the closing phenylalanine or tryptophan. A D gene is named only where the DNA matches it firmly. Clone size appears in some rows only: once, few, many, or a class for an expanded clone.

TRBJ1-1	TRBV4-1	.	.	CASSQPRGRNTEAFF	TGCGCCAGCAGCCAGCCGAGGGGCCGGAACACTGAAGCTTTCTTT
TRBJ2-5	TRBV5-1	once	TRBD1	CASSQGTGAETQYF	TGCGCCAGCAGCCAAGGGACAGGGGCAGAGACCCAGTACTTC
TRBJ1-3	TRBV11-3	.	.	CASSFSGSGNTIYF	TGTGCCAGCAGCTTCTCAGGGAGCGGAAACACCATATATTTT
TRBJ1-5	TRBV5-6	.	.	CASSSGYRGNQPQHF	TGTGCCAGCAGCTCGGGGTACAGGGGCAATCAGCCCCAGCATTTT
TRBJ2-5	TRBV6-6	.	TRBD2	CASSNRGGQETQYF	TGTGCCAGCAGTAACCGGGGAGGGCAAGAGACCCAGTACTTC
TRBJ1-1	TRBV18	.	.	CASSPSGSGGTEAFF	TGTGCCAGCTCACCCAGCGGCTCTGGGGGAACTGAAGCTTTCTTT
TRBJ2-7	TRBV19	.	TRBD1	CASNRQGAAYEQYF	TGTGCCAGTAATCGACAGGGTGCGGCCTACGAGCAGTACTTC
TRBJ1-2	TRBV5-1	once	.	CASSLDPGAYGYTF	TGCGCCAGCAGCTTGGACCCAGGCGCTTATGGCTACACCTTC
TRBJ2-7	TRBV6-6	.	TRBD1	CASITGTGVYEQYF	TGTGCCAGCATTACCGGGACAGGGGTCTACGAGCAGTACTTC
TRBJ2-3	TRBV27	.	TRBD2	CASSFLAGADTQYF	TGTGCCAGCAGTTTCCTAGCGGGAGCAGATACGCAGTATTTT
TRBJ1-5	TRBV18	once	.	CASSPGLWPQHF	TGTGCCAGCTCACCCGGGCTTTGGCCCCAGCATTTT
TRBJ1-6	TRBV10-3	.	.	CAINRAPDSPLHF	TGTGCCATAAACAGGGCCCCGGACTCACCCCTCCACTTT
TRBJ2-1	TRBV6-5	.	.	CASSNDRLNEQFF	TGTGCCAGCAGTAACGACCGGCTCAATGAGCAGTTCTTC
TRBJ1-1	TRBV30	.	.	CAWSTYPPEAFF	TGTGCCTGGAGTACCTACCCCCCGGAAGCTTTCTTT
TRBJ1-2	TRBV2	.	TRBD1	CASSEGRDSNYGYTF	TGTGCCAGCAGTGAAGGTCGGGACAGCAACTATGGCTACACCTTC
TRBJ1-1	TRBV7-3	.	TRBD1	CASSSHGQGGNTEAFF	TGTGCCAGCAGCTCCCACGGACAGGGAGGTAACACTGAAGCTTTCTTT
TRBJ2-2	TRBV20-1	few	.	CSARSTGELFF	TGCAGTGCTAGGTCCACCGGGGAGCTGTTTTTT
TRBJ1-2	TRBV18	.	TRBD1	CASSPSGTEGYGYTF	TGTGCCAGCTCACCGTCCGGGACAGAAGGCTATGGCTACACCTTC
TRBJ1-3	TRBV6-5	.	.	CASRGEDIGNTIYF	TGTGCCAGCCGAGGGGAAGACATTGGAAACACCATATATTTT
TRBJ2-7	TRBV14	.	.	CASSQDQWRDEQYF	TGTGCCAGCAGCCAAGATCAGTGGAGAGACGAGCAGTACTTC
TRBJ2-5	TRBV4-1	.	TRBD1	CASSRLTGGETQYF	TGCGCCAGCAGCCGCCTGACAGGGGGAGAGACCCAGTACTTC
TRBJ1-1	TRBV12-5	.	.	CASGPGFEGRGEAFF	TGTGCTAGTGGTCCCGGCTTCGAGGGACGGGGTGAAGCTTTCTTT
TRBJ1-1	TRBV5-1	.	.	CASRLGAGTLAEAFF	TGCGCCAGCAGGTTGGGGGCAGGGACCCTGGCTGAAGCTTTCTTT
TRBJ1-1	TRBV7-3	.	.	CASSYAMNTEAFF	TGTGCCAGCAGCTACGCGATGAACACTGAAGCTTTCTTT
TRBJ1-2	TRBV5-4	.	.	CASSSGGSLGGYTF	TGTGCCAGCAGCTCCGGGGGTTCCCTCGGGGGCTACACCTTC
TRBJ1-3	TRBV21-1	once	.	CASISRVSGNTIYF	TGTGCCAGCATATCGAGGGTCTCTGGAAACACCATATATTTT
TRBJ1-1	TRBV28	.	.	CASSFLPDFSMNTEAFF	TGTGCCAGCAGTTTCCTGCCCGACTTTTCCATGAACACTGAAGCTTTCTTT
TRBJ2-7	TRBV10-3	.	TRBD2	CAITASGSSSSYEQYF	TGTGCCATCACCGCTAGCGGGAGCTCAAGCTCCTACGAGCAGTACTTC
TRBJ2-7	TRBV9	.	.	CASSPIRMGEQYF	TGTGCCAGCAGCCCCATCAGAATGGGCGAGCAGTACTTC
TRBJ1-1	TRBV7-2	.	.	CASSPHGTVEAFF	TGTGCCAGCAGCCCACATGGTACGGTTGAAGCTTTCTTT
TRBJ2-2	TRBV28	.	.	CASSLVSPGRELFF	TGTGCCAGCAGTTTAGTTTCACCGGGCCGGGAGCTGTTTTTT
TRBJ2-5	TRBV7-8	once	.	CASSLGSRAATGETQYF	TGTGCCAGCAGCTTAGGTAGTCGGGCCGCAACAGGAGAGACCCAGTACTTC
TRBJ2-7	TRBV7-6	.	TRBD2	CASSSLLAGVLSSYEQYF	TGTGCCAGCAGCTCCTTACTAGCGGGAGTACTAAGCTCCTACGAGCAGTACTTC
TRBJ2-3	TRBV5-4	.	TRBD2	CASSIPTSGSGDTQYF	TGTGCCAGCAGCATACCAACTAGCGGGAGTGGAGATACGCAGTATTTT
TRBJ1-5	TRBV4-2	.	.	CASSQAVGAGVDSNQPQHF	TGTGCCAGCAGCCAAGCGGTGGGGGCGGGTGTGGATAGCAATCAGCCCCAGCATTTT
TRBJ1-2	TRBV7-9	.	.	CASSSPGVNYGYTF	TGTGCCAGCAGCTCCCCCGGGGTTAACTATGGCTACACCTTC
TRBJ1-1	TRBV9	.	.	CASSQQGSNTEAFF	TGTGCCAGCAGCCAACAGGGTTCGAACACTGAAGCTTTCTTT
TRBJ2-2	TRBV27	.	.	CASSLRTGELFF	TGTGCCAGCAGTTTGCGCACCGGGGAGCTGTTTTTT
TRBJ2-6	TRBV9	.	.	CASSVLGSIGPGANVLTF	TGTGCCAGCAGCGTACTTGGGAGCATAGGCCCCGGGGCCAACGTCCTGACTTTC
TRBJ1-2	TRBV10-3	.	.	CAIRLGRGYGYTF	TGTGCCATCAGACTGGGGCGCGGCTATGGCTACACCTTC
TRBJ2-1	TRBV6-4	.	TRBD2	CASSQIAGRAYNEQFF	TGTGCCAGCAGTCAGATAGCGGGAAGGGCCTACAATGAGCAGTTCTTC
TRBJ2-1	TRBV9	.	TRBD1	CASSGGQGSYNEQFF	TGTGCCAGCAGCGGCGGACAGGGATCCTACAATGAGCAGTTCTTC
TRBJ2-3	TRBV28	.	.	CASSPHPDTQYF	TGTGCCAGCAGCCCACATCCAGATACGCAGTATTTT
TRBJ2-5	TRBV9	.	TRBD2	CASSVDGRTSYQETQYF	TGTGCCAGCAGCGTAGATGGCAGGACTAGCTACCAAGAGACCCAGTACTTC
TRBJ1-5	TRBV10-3	.	TRBD1	CAIGRDRGSQPQHF	TGTGCCATCGGAAGGGACAGGGGGAGTCAGCCCCAGCATTTT
TRBJ2-7	TRBV15	.	.	CATSNRVGYEQYF	TGTGCCACCAGCAACAGGGTGGGTTACGAGCAGTACTTC
TRBJ2-1	TRBV14	.	TRBD2	CASSQDIGRLAGEWNEQFF	TGTGCCAGCAGCCAAGATATCGGGAGGCTAGCGGGAGAATGGAATGAGCAGTTCTTC
TRBJ1-1	TRBV9	.	.	CASSPTGGTEAFF	TGTGCCAGCAGCCCAACGGGGGGGACTGAAGCTTTCTTT
TRBJ1-3	TRBV27	.	.	CASSLSGGSSGNTIYF	TGTGCCAGCAGTTTAAGTGGGGGTAGCTCTGGAAACACCATATATTTT
TRBJ1-2	TRBV11-2	.	TRBD1	CASSLALGQGENYGYTF	TGTGCCAGCAGCTTAGCCCTGGGACAGGGAGAGAACTATGGCTACACCTTC
TRBJ1-5	TRBV4-1	.	.	CASSQGPPGGAMKQPQHF	TGCGCCAGCAGCCAAGGGCCCCCCGGGGGCGCGATGAAACAGCCCCAGCATTTT
TRBJ1-3	TRBV30	.	.	CAWSRMVGGSGGNTIYF	TGTGCCTGGAGCCGTATGGTCGGGGGTTCGGGCGGAAACACCATATATTTT
TRBJ2-1	TRBV11-2	.	.	CASSLLPPTYSSNEQFF	TGTGCCAGCAGCTTACTCCCGCCGACCTACAGTAGCAATGAGCAGTTCTTC
TRBJ2-7	TRBV14	.	TRBD2	CASSQGVGRALNEQYF	TGTGCCAGCAGCCAAGGGGTCGGGAGGGCCCTCAACGAGCAGTACTTC